The entry below gives a single T cell receptor beta chain sequence along with its context. The CDR3 extends over 13 amino acids. Germline V gene lookup returns CDR1 GTSNPN and CDR2 SVGIG (reference sequence). Deletions cut 3 bases from V and 1 base from J, with 9 bases between. TCRdb's table, derived via immunoSEQ multiplex PCR, lists solely in-frame clones and lacks some. The profile covers 130,000 to 150,000 clones, with about 89% appearing a single time and about 11% taken by the ten largest. The data were obtained in a study of blood T cell repertoires in COVID-19. Study summary: T cells, B-cell-depleted T cells, or PBMCs provided the cDNA or gDNA that served as material.

Residents of approximately 25 US areas, aged roughly 18 to 89 years, made up the participants. The sequence derives from a man in his 60s who had recovered from COVID-19. The sequenced material came from PBMCs or T cells enriched from blood (not recorded which). The J gene is TRBJ1-1, the V gene TRBV30; D possibly corresponds to TRBD1 (6 bases). CDR3 DNA sequence: TGTGCCTGGAGGGGACACTCGAACACTGAAGCTTTCTTT. Translated, it gives CAWRGHSNTEAFF.